One sample yielded the 21 T cell receptor beta chains listed below, sequenced in a study of T cell responses to AZD1222 COVID-19 vaccine. Assay used: immunoSEQ multiplex PCR; TCRdb lists only in-frame clones, some missing. The sample contains some 140,000 clones, approximately 90% of which appear only once. This specimen consisted of peripheral blood, obtained on day 0 of AZD1222 vaccination. The receptors come from an adult in good health.

This rearrangement joins TRBV2 to TRBJ2-5; TRBD2 matches 10 bases. The V segment lost 2 bases and the J segment 5 bases; nucleotides outside the gene matches: 8. The CDR3 has 16 amino acids. Per the germline V gene, CDR1 is SNHLY and CDR2 is FYNNEI. The CDR3: CASSEWSGRAWETQYF. The CDR3 nucleotides read TGTGCCAGCAGTGAATGGAGCGGGAGGGCCTGGGAGACCCAGTACTTC.

This rearrangement joins TRBV6-2 or TRBV6-3 to TRBJ2-3; TRBD1 matches at 9 bases. Germline CDR1 and CDR2: MNHEY and SVGEGT. Trimming at V came to 1 base and at J to 2 bases, leaving 7 bases not matched to a gene. The CDR3 contains 17 residues. CDR3 nucleotide sequence: TGTGCCAGCAGTTACTTACAGGACAGGGGAATCACAGATACGCAGTATTTT. Its protein is CASSYLQDRGITDTQYF.

The V call is TRBV9, the J call TRBJ1-3; D remains unclear. Per the germline V gene, CDR1 is SGDLS and CDR2 is YYNGEE. Between the trimmed V and J ends, which lost 3 bases and 3 bases, there was a span of 7 bases. This CDR3 region has 13 residues. This CDR3 reads CASSANGGNTIYF. CDR3 DNA: TGTGCCAGCAGCGCTAACGGTGGAAACACCATATATTTT.

The CDR3 here is CASSLGRDYEQYF. CDR3 DNA: TGTGCCAGCAGCCTAGGACGGGACTACGAGCAGTACTTC. The chain uses TRBV28 and TRBJ2-7; tentative D call: TRBD2 (5 bases). This CDR3 comprises 13 residues. Germline CDR1 and CDR2: MDHEN and SYDVKM. V lost 6 bases, J lost 3 bases, and 12 bases lay in between.

The chain carries TRBV4-1 and TRBJ1-6; unclear D gene. The V end lost 0 bases, the J end lost 0 bases, and 12 bases lay between the germline ends. From germline, CDR1 is MGHRA and CDR2 YSYEKL. The CDR3 has 18 residues. The CDR3 nucleotides are TGCGCCAGCAGCCAAGATCCCGCCCAACGCTCCTATAATTCACCCCTCCACTTT. Encoded protein: CASSQDPAQRSYNSPLHF.

V is TRBV9 and J is TRBJ2-1; 8 nucleotides line up with TRBD2. Germline V lookup: CDR1 SGDLS, CDR2 YYNGEE. Germline trimming cut 0 bases from V and 3 bases from J; bases unmatched to any gene: 5. The CDR3 runs to 16 residues. The CDR3 DNA is TGTGCCAGCAGCGTAGAGGCGGGAGGCTTCTACAATGAGCAGTTCTTC. Translated, it gives CASSVEAGGFYNEQFF.

This chain links TRBV28 with TRBJ2-5; 7 bases match TRBD1. This CDR3 has 18 amino acids. Germline V lookup: CDR1 MDHEN, CDR2 SYDVKM. Unmatched junction bases numbered 17, after V lost 3 bases and J lost 4 bases. The CDR3 DNA reads TGTGCCAGCAGTTTGGCAACAGGGGAAGGTGTTTTAGGAGAGACCCAGTACTTC. It yields the protein CASSLATGEGVLGETQYF. The whole variable domain, remainder taken from reference TRBV28 and TRBJ2-5, is DVKVTQSSRYLVKRTGEKVFLECVQDMDHENMFWYRQDPGLGLRLIYFSYDVKMKEKGDIPEGYSVSREKKERFSLILESASTNQTSMYLCASSLATGEGVLGETQYFGPGTRLLVL.

This chain links TRBV7-9 with TRBJ1-4; 8 bases are shared with TRBD1. Germline V gene data show CDR1 as SEHNR and CDR2 as FQNEAQ (reference sequence). The CDR3 is 14 residues long. J lost 8 bases, V lost 6 bases, and 8 bases had no gene match. Here the CDR3 DNA reads TGTGCCAGCAGTCGCGGACAGGGAGAGGAAAAACTGTTTTTT. This encodes CASSRGQGEEKLFF.

This clone was detected once. J is TRBJ2-7 and V is TRBV30, with TRBD1 matching over 8 bases. There are 14 residues in the CDR3. Trimming took 2 bases from V and 5 from J; bases not matched to a gene: 8. CDR1 is GTSNPN, CDR2 SVGIG, per germline (reference sequence). CDR3 loop: CAWSTLGQGDEQYF. The CDR3 DNA reads as TGTGCCTGGAGTACCCTAGGACAGGGAGACGAGCAGTACTTC.

This clone was observed a single time. This rearrangement joins TRBV11-2 to TRBJ1-2; D remains unclear. CDR1 SGHAT and CDR2 FQNNGV come from the germline V gene. The CDR3 runs 12 residues. The V end lost 5 bases, the J end lost 8 bases, and 12 bases lay between the germline ends. The CDR3 DNA is TGTGCCAGCAGCCGTGGAATATACGGCTACACCTTC. This codes for CASSRGIYGYTF.

This chain connects TRBV28 to TRBJ1-1; D is possibly TRBD1 (6 bases). The CDR3 is made up of 14 amino acids. The V end was cut by 8 bases, the J end by 5 bases, with 18 bases between. Germline loops: CDR1 MDHEN, CDR2 SYDVKM. The CDR3 region is CASRGRGRGTEAFF. The CDR3 DNA follows: TGTGCCAGCCGTGGGCGGGGGAGGGGGACTGAAGCTTTCTTT.

This chain connects TRBV15 to TRBJ2-1; 12 nucleotides align to TRBD2. The V and J ends lost 5 bases and 4 bases, in that order; junction bases with no gene match: 6. Germline values: CDR1 LNHNV, CDR2 YYDKDF (reference sequence). This CDR3 is built from 16 residues. The CDR3 loop reads CATSPGLAGRYNEQFF. In DNA form, the CDR3 reads TGTGCCACCAGCCCTGGACTAGCGGGAAGGTACAATGAGCAGTTCTTC.

The chain carries TRBV21-1 and TRBJ1-1; the DNA was not compared with TRBD1, the D call given in the table. TRBV21-1 is a listed pseudogene. This CDR3 has 14 residues. CDR3: CASSVTGDDTEAFF. CDR3 bases: TGTGCCAGCAGCGTGACAGGGGACGACACTGAAGCTTTCTTT.

This chain uses TRBV11-3 with TRBJ2-3, with D possibly being TRBD1 or TRBD2 (5 bases each). The CDR3 runs 18 residues. The V gene's germline CDR1 is SGHNT and CDR2 YENEEA. Deletions cut 4 bases from V and 2 bases from J, with 22 bases between. CDR3 sequence reads: CASSSRLGTRSHTDTQYF. The CDR3 bases are TGTGCCAGCAGCTCACGGCTCGGGACCCGCTCGCACACAGATACGCAGTATTTT.

This clone was observed once. A read error may produce the germline difference seen at one junction end. The chain couples TRBV7-8 to TRBJ1-5; D remains ambiguous. The germline V gene encodes CDR1 SGHVS and CDR2 FQNEAQ. This CDR3 has 13 residues. CDR3 residues: CASSLLSDQPQHF. The CDR3 nucleotides are TGTGCCAGCAGCTTACTTAGCGATCAGCCCCAGCATTTT.

This clone was observed a single time. V and J are TRBV2 and TRBJ2-3; maybe TRBD2 (6 bases). V was clipped by 4 bases and J by 2 bases, with 13 bases between them. CDR3 length: 15 amino acids. The germline CDR1 and CDR2 sequences are SNHLY and FYNNEI. In DNA form, the CDR3 reads TGTGCCAGCAGTGCATTGGGGGGTTCCACAGATACGCAGTATTTT. Translating gives CASSALGGSTDTQYF.

The rearrangement joins TRBV3-1 (or the pseudogene TRBV3-2) to TRBJ2-1; 11 bases line up with TRBD2. The CDR3 runs 16 residues. Germline CDR1 LGHDT, CDR2 YNNKEL (reference sequence). V was pared by 1 base and J by 6 bases, with 5 bases of the junction left unmatched. CDR3 nucleotide sequence: TGTGCCAGCAGCCAAGGGCCTGGGACTAGCGGCAATGAGCAGTTCTTC. Translating it yields CASSQGPGTSGNEQFF.

The chain employs TRBV6-5 and TRBJ1-1; 10 bases are a match to TRBD1. This CDR3 has 15 residues. The V gene's germline CDR1 is MNHEY and CDR2 SVGAGI. Trimming at V came to 0 bases and at J to 5 bases, leaving 3 bases not matched to a gene. CDR3 region: CASSYSGTGETEAFF. CDR3 DNA sequence: TGTGCCAGCAGTTACTCGGGGACAGGGGAGACTGAAGCTTTCTTT.

The chain employs TRBV6-5 and TRBJ1-2, with D maybe TRBD1 (5 bases). The CDR3 spans 13 residues. CDR1 is MNHEY and CDR2 is SVGAGI in the germline V gene. V lost 2 bases, J lost 8 bases, and 12 bases lay in between. CDR3 coding DNA: TGTGCCAGCAGTTACATCCCAGGGAAAGGCTACACCTTC. As protein: CASSYIPGKGYTF.

The chain couples TRBV18 to TRBJ1-2; 8 nucleotides align to TRBD1. The germline V gene has CDR1 KGHSH and CDR2 LQKENI. CDR3 length: 19 residues. Unmatched junction bases numbered 14, after V lost 1 base and J lost 1 base. The CDR3 spells CASSPLSGIGQGLNYGYTF. The CDR3 coding sequence is TGTGCCAGCTCACCACTTTCAGGGATCGGACAGGGCCTTAACTATGGCTACACCTTC.

This clone appeared a single time. The gene calls are TRBV10-3 and TRBJ2-3; D might be TRBD1 or TRBD2, each matching 7 bases. Germline V lookup: CDR1 ENHRY, CDR2 SYGVKD. The ends were cut back, 9 bases at V and 0 bases at J, with 13 bases in the middle. The CDR3 runs 14 residues. CDR3 sequence reads: CAMGRGLSTDTQYF. As DNA, the CDR3 is TGTGCCATGGGGAGGGGGCTTAGCACAGATACGCAGTATTTT.